Listed below are T cell receptor beta chains from one sample, sequenced in a study of blood T cell repertoires in COVID-19. The method was immunoSEQ multiplex PCR; TCRdb's version includes in-frame clones alone and lacks a portion of them. The table records under 250,000 clones, over 90% of them present only once. Material for sequencing was peripheral blood. The receptors here all came from a man aged 25-45 years with COVID-19, enrolled during active disease. Both conserved end residues are part of each CDR3. The order of the fields is D gene, J gene, clone size, V gene, CDR3 protein, CDR3 DNA. A D gene is named only where the DNA matches it firmly. Clone size is stated in some rows and not others, as once, few, many or a class when expanded.

D gene: NA
J gene: TRBJ2-1
clone size: NA
V gene: TRBV30
CDR3 protein: CAWSSGAFGQFF
CDR3 DNA: TGTGCCTGGAGTTCAGGGGCGTTCGGGCAGTTCTTC

D gene: TRBD1
J gene: TRBJ2-1
clone size: NA
V gene: TRBV11-3
CDR3 protein: CASSLESGQISKYNEQFF
CDR3 DNA: TGTGCCAGCAGCTTAGAATCGGGACAGATATCTAAATACAATGAGCAGTTCTTC

D gene: TRBD1
J gene: TRBJ2-5
clone size: NA
V gene: TRBV7-9
CDR3 protein: CASSPRGTGGLETQYF
CDR3 DNA: TGTGCCAGCAGCCCACGCGGGACAGGGGGTCTGGAGACCCAGTACTTC

D gene: TRBD2
J gene: TRBJ2-1
clone size: NA
V gene: TRBV9
CDR3 protein: CASSATSGVYNEQFF
CDR3 DNA: TGTGCCAGCAGCGCGACTAGCGGAGTCTACAATGAGCAGTTCTTC

D gene: NA
J gene: TRBJ1-2
clone size: NA
V gene: TRBV10-3
CDR3 protein: CAISESRLAGAGIKEGGYTF
CDR3 DNA: TGTGCCATCAGTGAGTCGAGATTGGCGGGAGCAGGGATAAAGGAGGGTGGCTACACCTTC

D gene: TRBD1
J gene: TRBJ1-4
clone size: once
V gene: TRBV2
CDR3 protein: CASSPTGVGEKLFF
CDR3 DNA: TGTGCCAGCAGCCCCACAGGGGTGGGTGAAAAACTGTTTTTT

D gene: NA
J gene: TRBJ1-4
clone size: NA
V gene: TRBV5-1
CDR3 protein: CASSLFWGVGPNEKLFF
CDR3 DNA: TGCGCCAGCAGCTTATTTTGGGGGGTTGGGCCTAATGAAAAACTGTTTTTT

D gene: TRBD1
J gene: TRBJ1-1
clone size: NA
V gene: TRBV19
CDR3 protein: CASSGQGVGTEAFF
CDR3 DNA: TGTGCCAGTAGTGGACAGGGAGTTGGGACTGAAGCTTTCTTT

D gene: TRBD1
J gene: TRBJ2-5
clone size: once
V gene: TRBV29-1
CDR3 protein: CSVFRDRGGETQYF
CDR3 DNA: TGCAGCGTTTTCAGGGACAGGGGCGGAGAGACCCAGTACTTC

D gene: NA
J gene: TRBJ1-2
clone size: NA
V gene: TRBV19
CDR3 protein: CASSGSQGYTF
CDR3 DNA: TGTGCCAGTAGTGGCTCTCAGGGCTACACCTTC

D gene: TRBD1
J gene: TRBJ1-4
clone size: NA
V gene: TRBV6-5
CDR3 protein: CASSSMMTTGYEKLFF
CDR3 DNA: TGTGCCAGCAGTTCTATGATGACGACAGGGTATGAAAAACTGTTTTTT

D gene: NA
J gene: TRBJ2-5
clone size: once
V gene: TRBV24-1
CDR3 protein: CATSDRRGRQETQYF
CDR3 DNA: TGTGCCACCAGTGATCGGAGAGGGAGGCAAGAGACCCAGTACTTC

D gene: NA
J gene: TRBJ1-2
clone size: NA
V gene: TRBV12-3/TRBV12-4
CDR3 protein: CASSLGANYGYTF
CDR3 DNA: TGTGCCAGCAGTTTGGGAGCTAACTATGGCTACACCTTC

D gene: NA
J gene: TRBJ1-2
clone size: NA
V gene: TRBV7-9
CDR3 protein: CASSPPLANYGYTF
CDR3 DNA: TGTGCCAGCTCCCCCCCCCTCGCTAACTATGGCTACACCTTC

D gene: NA
J gene: TRBJ1-1
clone size: NA
V gene: TRBV6-5
CDR3 protein: CASSYAGRVDVAFF
CDR3 DNA: TGTGCCAGCAGTTACGCCGGGAGAGTAGACGTGGCTTTCTTT

D gene: NA
J gene: TRBJ1-3
clone size: NA
V gene: TRBV2
CDR3 protein: CASSQYSGNTIYF
CDR3 DNA: TGTGCCAGCAGCCAGTACTCTGGAAACACCATATATTTT

D gene: TRBD1
J gene: TRBJ1-6
clone size: NA
V gene: TRBV27
CDR3 protein: CASRPGQGNSPLHF
CDR3 DNA: TGTGCCAGCAGACCCGGACAGGGAAATTCACCCCTCCACTTT

D gene: NA
J gene: TRBJ1-1
clone size: NA
V gene: TRBV18
CDR3 protein: CASSPRWTDKNTEAFF
CDR3 DNA: TGTGCCAGCTCACCGCGCTGGACAGACAAAAACACTGAAGCTTTCTTT

D gene: NA
J gene: TRBJ2-2
clone size: NA
V gene: TRBV14
CDR3 protein: CASSQGVRSNTGELFF
CDR3 DNA: TGTGCCAGCAGCCAAGGTGTCAGATCGAACACCGGGGAGCTGTTTTTT

D gene: NA
J gene: TRBJ2-1
clone size: once
V gene: TRBV21-1
CDR3 protein: CASIGNDRRYNEQFF
CDR3 DNA: TGTGCCAGCATCGGGAACGACAGGCGGTACAATGAGCAGTTCTTC

D gene: NA
J gene: TRBJ2-7
clone size: NA
V gene: TRBV4-2
CDR3 protein: CASSQELETPNEQYF
CDR3 DNA: TGTGCCAGCAGCCAAGAGCTAGAGACCCCCAACGAGCAGTACTTC

D gene: TRBD1
J gene: TRBJ2-5
clone size: NA
V gene: TRBV18
CDR3 protein: CASSPDRVVETQYF
CDR3 DNA: TGTGCCAGCTCACCCGACAGGGTTGTAGAGACCCAGTACTTC

D gene: TRBD1
J gene: TRBJ1-4
clone size: NA
V gene: TRBV14
CDR3 protein: CASSQVTGGSEKLFF
CDR3 DNA: TGTGCCAGCAGCCAAGTAACAGGGGGCAGTGAAAAACTGTTTTTT

D gene: TRBD2
J gene: TRBJ2-2
clone size: NA
V gene: TRBV4-2
CDR3 protein: CASSQGRGIVTGELFF
CDR3 DNA: TGTGCCAGCAGCCAAGGGCGGGGGATAGTAACCGGGGAGCTGTTTTTT

D gene: NA
J gene: TRBJ2-1
clone size: NA
V gene: TRBV14
CDR3 protein: CASSQGPFHSYYNEQFF
CDR3 DNA: TGTGCCAGCAGCCAAGGCCCGTTCCATTCCTACTATAATGAGCAGTTCTTC

D gene: NA
J gene: TRBJ2-7
clone size: NA
V gene: TRBV7-2
CDR3 protein: CASSLVEGSYEQYF
CDR3 DNA: TGTGCCAGCAGCTTAGTCGAGGGTTCCTACGAGCAGTACTTC

D gene: NA
J gene: TRBJ2-3
clone size: NA
V gene: TRBV5-1
CDR3 protein: CASSVGSGADTQYF
CDR3 DNA: TGCGCCAGCAGCGTTGGCTCCGGGGCAGATACGCAGTATTTT

D gene: TRBD1
J gene: TRBJ1-5
clone size: NA
V gene: TRBV2
CDR3 protein: CASSERDRDNQPQHF
CDR3 DNA: TGTGCCAGCAGTGAGAGGGACAGAGACAATCAGCCCCAGCATTTT

D gene: TRBD2
J gene: TRBJ2-7
clone size: NA
V gene: TRBV6-5
CDR3 protein: CASSRARGVLNEQYF
CDR3 DNA: TGTGCCAGCAGCCGTGCCCGGGGGGTATTGAACGAGCAGTACTTC

D gene: NA
J gene: TRBJ2-5
clone size: NA
V gene: TRBV15
CDR3 protein: CATSRGGGQAPQETQYF
CDR3 DNA: TGTGCCACCAGCAGAGGGGGGGGACAGGCTCCCCAAGAGACCCAGTACTTC

D gene: TRBD1
J gene: TRBJ2-7
clone size: NA
V gene: TRBV5-1
CDR3 protein: CASSWTTGETYEQYF
CDR3 DNA: TGCGCCAGCAGCTGGACGACAGGGGAAACCTACGAGCAGTACTTC

D gene: TRBD2
J gene: TRBJ2-5
clone size: NA
V gene: TRBV3-1/TRBV3-2
CDR3 protein: CASSQGSGLAGGQETQYF
CDR3 DNA: TGTGCCAGCAGCCAAGGGTCCGGACTAGCGGGGGGCCAAGAGACCCAGTACTTC

D gene: TRBD2
J gene: TRBJ2-7
clone size: NA
V gene: TRBV20-1
CDR3 protein: CSASERPAGGSLYEQYF
CDR3 DNA: TGCAGTGCTAGTGAAAGACCGGCGGGGGGCTCCCTCTACGAGCAGTACTTC

D gene: NA
J gene: TRBJ2-7
clone size: NA
V gene: TRBV7-9
CDR3 protein: CASTSWQGVGLDEQYF
CDR3 DNA: TGTGCCAGCACCTCGTGGCAAGGGGTTGGATTAGACGAGCAGTACTTC

D gene: TRBD1
J gene: TRBJ1-4
clone size: NA
V gene: TRBV7-2
CDR3 protein: CASSPGQGFGNEKLFF
CDR3 DNA: TGTGCCAGCAGCCCCGGACAGGGTTTCGGTAATGAAAAACTGTTTTTT

D gene: TRBD1
J gene: TRBJ1-2
clone size: NA
V gene: TRBV7-2
CDR3 protein: CASSPDRLNYGYTF
CDR3 DNA: TGTGCCAGCAGCCCGGACAGGCTTAACTATGGCTACACCTTC

D gene: NA
J gene: TRBJ2-7
clone size: NA
V gene: TRBV3-1/TRBV3-2
CDR3 protein: CASSQDGGNEQYF
CDR3 DNA: TGTGCCAGCAGCCAAGATGGGGGGAACGAGCAGTACTTC

D gene: TRBD1
J gene: TRBJ1-2
clone size: NA
V gene: TRBV15
CDR3 protein: CATSRGTGGREGYTF
CDR3 DNA: TGTGCCACCAGCAGAGGGACAGGGGGCAGAGAAGGCTACACCTTC

D gene: NA
J gene: TRBJ1-1
clone size: NA
V gene: TRBV9
CDR3 protein: CASSVSSRGDTEAFF
CDR3 DNA: TGTGCCAGCAGCGTATCCTCCAGGGGAGATACTGAAGCTTTCTTT

D gene: TRBD1
J gene: TRBJ1-4
clone size: NA
V gene: TRBV9
CDR3 protein: CASSVGTGGVEKLFF
CDR3 DNA: TGTGCCAGCAGCGTAGGGACAGGGGGCGTTGAAAAACTGTTTTTT

D gene: NA
J gene: TRBJ1-2
clone size: NA
V gene: TRBV15
CDR3 protein: CATSTRGAGGYTF
CDR3 DNA: TGTGCCACCAGCACCCGGGGGGCAGGTGGCTACACCTTC

D gene: TRBD1
J gene: TRBJ2-1
clone size: NA
V gene: TRBV5-5
CDR3 protein: CASSSWTGGSYNEQFF
CDR3 DNA: TGTGCCAGCAGCTCCTGGACAGGGGGCTCCTACAATGAGCAGTTCTTC

D gene: TRBD1
J gene: TRBJ2-1
clone size: NA
V gene: TRBV5-4
CDR3 protein: CASSRQDRVSNNEQFF
CDR3 DNA: TGTGCCAGCAGCCGACAGGACAGGGTCTCCAACAATGAGCAGTTCTTC

D gene: NA
J gene: TRBJ1-3
clone size: NA
V gene: TRBV18
CDR3 protein: CASSTTQVVLGNTIYF
CDR3 DNA: TGTGCCAGCTCCACGACACAGGTAGTGCTGGGAAACACCATATATTTT

D gene: TRBD1
J gene: TRBJ2-3
clone size: NA
V gene: TRBV7-9
CDR3 protein: CASSFRHGTERLDTQYF
CDR3 DNA: TGTGCCAGCAGCTTTAGGCACGGGACAGAGAGATTAGATACGCAGTATTTT

D gene: TRBD1
J gene: TRBJ1-1
clone size: NA
V gene: TRBV29-1
CDR3 protein: CSVALQGAPGNTEAFF
CDR3 DNA: TGCAGCGTTGCTCTACAGGGGGCCCCAGGGAACACTGAAGCTTTCTTT

D gene: NA
J gene: TRBJ1-2
clone size: NA
V gene: TRBV5-1
CDR3 protein: CASSPTGNDYGYTF
CDR3 DNA: TGCGCCAGCAGCCCCACAGGTAACGACTATGGCTACACCTTC

D gene: TRBD1
J gene: TRBJ2-7
clone size: NA
V gene: TRBV7-9
CDR3 protein: CASSPLTGDHEQYF
CDR3 DNA: TGTGCCAGCAGCCCACTCACAGGGGACCACGAGCAGTACTTC

D gene: NA
J gene: TRBJ1-2
clone size: NA
V gene: TRBV5-6
CDR3 protein: CASSWWAVMVYGYTF
CDR3 DNA: TGTGCCAGCAGCTGGTGGGCAGTGATGGTCTATGGCTACACCTTC

D gene: TRBD2
J gene: TRBJ2-3
clone size: NA
V gene: TRBV18
CDR3 protein: CASSPSSGGALSTDTQYF
CDR3 DNA: TGTGCCAGCTCACCGTCTAGCGGGGGGGCTCTAAGCACAGATACGCAGTATTTT